This entry lists 7 T cell receptor beta chains sequenced from one sample in a study of shared clonotypes between healthy human individuals. Using immunoSEQ multiplex PCR, the repertoire was profiled, and TCRdb retains in-frame clones only, with some absent. The repertoire holds 1.5 million to 1.9 million clones, with 98% as singletons. The specimen was naive CD4+ T cells sorted from blood. Subset in this sample: CD45RA+ positively selected. The receptors here all came from a young man in good health.

The genes are TRBV5-6 and TRBJ2-1, with D possibly matching TRBD1 (6 bases). With 2 bases removed from V and 2 bases from J, the gap between germline ends came to 11 bases. CDR3 length: 15 residues. CDR1 and CDR2 (germline): SGHDT, YYEEEE. The CDR3 protein is CASSFRGTAYNEQFF. The CDR3 DNA is TGTGCCAGCAGCTTTAGGGGGACGGCCTACAATGAGCAGTTCTTC. The full variable domain, rest sourced from reference TRBV5-6 and TRBJ2-1, is DAGVTQSPTHLIKTRGQQVTLRCSPKSGHDTVSWYQQALGQGPQFIFQYYEEEERQRGNFPDRFSGHQFPNYSSELNVNALLLGDSALYLCASSFRGTAYNEQFFGPGTRLTVL.

The V and J genes are TRBV19 and TRBJ2-3; D is perhaps TRBD1 or TRBD2 (5 bases each). Trimming stripped 5 bases from V and 0 bases from J, with 18 bases between. There are 17 residues in the CDR3. Germline values: CDR1 LNHDA, CDR2 SQIVND (reference sequence). The CDR3 DNA reads TGTGCCAGTAGTGTCCCCCGGGACGTGTCTAGCACAGATACGCAGTATTTT. This gives the protein CASSVPRDVSSTDTQYF. Using reference TRBV19 and TRBJ2-3 for the parts outside the CDR3, the full variable domain is DGGITQSPKYLFRKEGQNVTLSCEQNLNHDAMYWYRQDPGQGLRLIYYSQIVNDFQKGDIAEGYSVSREKKESFPLTVTSAQKNPTAFYLCASSVPRDVSSTDTQYFGPGTRLTVL.

The chain employs TRBV19 and TRBJ1-5; 7 bases are a match to TRBD1. The CDR3 has 15 amino acids. The germline CDR1 and CDR2 sequences are LNHDA and SQIVND (reference sequence). V trimming: 2 bases; J trimming: 2 bases; junction bases outside the gene matches: 3. The CDR3 DNA reads as TGTGCCAGTAGTATAACCGGGACAGGCAATCAGCCCCAGCATTTT. It is translated as CASSITGTGNQPQHF.

This clone was counted once. The chain uses TRBV2 and TRBJ2-1; 12 positions match TRBD2. CDR1 and CDR2 (germline): SNHLY, FYNNEI. This CDR3 is built from 14 residues. After removal of 5 bases from V and 10 bases from J, the junction contained 6 bases not matched to a gene. The CDR3 spells CASSRLAGESEQFF. DNA of the CDR3: TGTGCCAGCAGTAGACTAGCGGGAGAATCCGAGCAGTTCTTC.

The chain joins TRBV18 to TRBJ1-4; no firm D call. CDR1 is KGHSH, CDR2 LQKENI, per germline. This CDR3 is built from 14 residues. V was cut by 6 bases and J by 7 bases, with 15 bases left in between. The DNA for the CDR3 is TGTGCCAGCTCTATTCTGGATGGGAGTGAAAAACTGTTTTTT. This encodes CASSILDGSEKLFF.

This chain joins TRBV29-1 and TRBJ2-7; no clear D. CDR1 is SQVTM, CDR2 ANQGSEA, per germline. Trimming removed 4 bases from V and 3 bases from J, with 10 bases in between. There are 12 residues in the CDR3. CDR3 bases: TGCAGCGTTGTTAACGGCTACTACGAGCAGTACTTC. Its protein product is CSVVNGYYEQYF.

The chain couples TRBV29-1 to TRBJ2-5; 7 nucleotides match TRBD2. The V and J ends lost 3 bases and 4 bases, in that order; junction bases with no gene match: 8. CDR1 is SQVTM and CDR2 is ANQGSEA in the germline V gene. This CDR3 has 14 residues. The CDR3 DNA reads as TGCAGCGTTGATGCAAAGGTAGCGGGAGAGACCCAGTACTTC. Its translation: CSVDAKVAGETQYF.